This entry features one T cell receptor (beta chain) sequence. What it recognizes is unknown. The sample originates from a study of cytomegalovirus exposure and HLA in healthy donors. With 1 base removed from V and 3 bases from J, the gap between germline ends came to 16 bases. The CDR3 runs 16 residues. From germline, CDR1 is SEHNR and CDR2 FQNEAQ (reference sequence). Primers included in the PCR were 60 Vbeta and 13 Jbeta primers. Measured with immunoSEQ multiplex PCR; TCRdb has only the in-frame clones, and not every one. The table records 40,000 to 55,000 clones, around 70% of them present only once. Study observations and caveats: V- and J-gene trimming of TCR beta was linked (in a later analysis) to a missense DCLRE1C variant.

J is TRBJ2-7 and V is TRBV7-9; maybe TRBD2 (8 bases). The sequence came from a man in his late teens or twenties in good health and CMV-seronegative. Sequenced input: PBMCs. The CDR3, as DNA: TGTGCCAGCAGCTTAGTTAGCGGGACAGATTTCTACGAGCAGTACTTC. Protein sequence: CASSLVSGTDFYEQYF. Full variable domain (missing parts from reference TRBV7-9 and TRBJ2-7): DTGVSQNPRHKITKRGQNVTFRCDPISEHNRLYWYRQTLGQGPEFLTYFQNEAQLEKSRLLSDRFSAERPKGSFSTLEIQRTEQGDSAMYLCASSLVSGTDFYEQYFGPGTRLTVT.